These 29 T cell receptor beta chains share one sample of origin, sequenced in a study of beta chain features in type 1 diabetes. Investigators reverse transcribed all isolated RNA, so they sequenced expressed TCRB transcripts. Produced via immunoSEQ multiplex PCR; TCRdb's table is partial and in-frame only. This repertoire shows 200,000 to 300,000 clones, roughly 10% found once; its top ten account for roughly 0.017%. Findings and caveats of the study: TCRB CDR3s from Type 1 diabetes patients were moderately but significantly shorter in all four CD4+ subsets.

The antigens of these receptors remain unknown. The sample comprised naive CD4+ T cells from blood. These receptors came from a man aged 30 to 45 with type 1 diabetes.

This clone has more than one count but fewer than ten. V and J are TRBV5-4 and TRBJ2-5, with 8 bases identical to TRBD2. Germline-derived CDR1 and CDR2 are SGHNT and YYREEE (reference sequence). With V trimmed by 6 bases and J by 4 bases, 5 bases remained unmatched. This CDR3 is 13 amino acids long. CDR3 nucleotides: TGTGCCAGCAAACCGGGAGGGTTAGAGACCCAGTACTTC. It specifies CASKPGGLETQYF.

This clone was seen a few times. V and J are TRBV30 and TRBJ1-1; D call uncertain. Looked up from germline, CDR1 is GTSNPN and CDR2 is SVGIG (reference sequence). The germline V and J ends were trimmed by 8 bases and 5 bases, with 15 bases remaining between them. The CDR3 totals 12 residues. The CDR3 nucleotides are TGTGCCGCACTAACTGGGTGGACTGAAGCTTTCTTT. It codes for CAALTGWTEAFF.

This chain links TRBV15 with TRBJ2-1; TRBD2 agrees at 11 bases. Germline V gene data show CDR1 as LNHNV and CDR2 as YYDKDF (reference sequence). After removal of 0 bases from V and 8 bases from J, the junction contained 3 bases not matched to a gene. The CDR3 sequence is 15 residues long. In DNA, the CDR3 is TGTGCCACCAGCAGAGATATACTAGCGGGGGATGAGCAGTTCTTC. This codes for CATSRDILAGDEQFF.

The genes are TRBV7-2 and TRBJ2-5; 9 bases fit TRBD2. Germline V gene sequence: CDR1 SGHTA, CDR2 FQGNSA. V was pared by 3 bases and J by 6 bases, with 5 bases of the junction left unmatched. The CDR3 has 14 amino acids. The CDR3 reads CASSFRAGGQTQYF. CDR3 DNA sequence: TGTGCCAGCAGCTTTAGAGCGGGGGGACAGACCCAGTACTTC. The full variable domain, rest sourced from reference TRBV7-2 and TRBJ2-5, is GAGVSQSPSNKVTEKGKDVELRCDPISGHTALYWYRQSLGQGLEFLIYFQGNSAPDKSGLPSDRFSAERTGGSVSTLTIQRTQQEDSAVYLCASSFRAGGQTQYFGPGTRLLVL.

The gene calls are TRBV29-1 and TRBJ1-2; D perhaps matches TRBD1 (5 bases). Between the trimmed V and J ends, which lost 7 bases and 5 bases, there was a span of 11 bases. The CDR3 is made up of 11 amino acids. CDR1 SQVTM and CDR2 ANQGSEA come from the germline V gene. The CDR3 is CSGGTDYGYTF. The CDR3 DNA reads as TGCAGCGGTGGGACTGATTATGGCTACACCTTC.

This clone showed up just a few times. The chain uses TRBV7-2 and TRBJ2-3; D unclear. V was clipped by 1 base and J by 0 bases, with 5 bases between them. CDR1 and CDR2 (germline): SGHTA, FQGNSA. CDR3 length: 14 residues. The CDR3: CASSLGLSTDTQYF. The CDR3 DNA reads TGTGCCAGCAGCTTAGGACTGAGCACAGATACGCAGTATTTT.

This clone was observed a handful of times. V is TRBV4-3 and J is TRBJ1-2; tentatively, D is TRBD1 (5 bases). The CDR3 runs to 12 residues. Germline CDR1 LGHNA, CDR2 YSLEER. Trimming cost V 4 bases and J 7 bases, with 10 bases left between them. CDR3 nucleotide sequence: TGCGCCAGCAGCCCCCAGGGCGGTGGCTACACCTTC. Its translation is CASSPQGGGYTF.

There are a few counts of this clone. The chain couples TRBV7-2 to TRBJ1-2; 9 positions match TRBD1. Losses at the gene ends were 4 bases for V and 8 bases for J; bases not matched to a gene: 5. The CDR3 totals 13 residues. Germline-derived CDR1 and CDR2 are SGHTA and FQGNSA. The CDR3 loop reads CASSSTGGSGYTF. The DNA of the CDR3 is TGTGCCAGCAGCTCAACAGGGGGCTCGGGCTACACCTTC.

This clone has just a few counts. The chain links TRBV2 to TRBJ1-5, with no clear D. This CDR3 comprises 14 residues. The germline V gene encodes CDR1 SNHLY and CDR2 FYNNEI. V was shortened by 2 bases and J by 2 bases, with 7 bases between the two germline ends. CDR3 region: CASSEQLGNQPQHF. The DNA of the CDR3 is TGTGCCAGCAGTGAACAGTTGGGCAATCAGCCCCAGCATTTT.

This clone was counted a few times. Other DNA sequences of this sample code for an identical CDR3. The chain links TRBV9 to TRBJ2-3, with unresolved D. The V gene's germline CDR1 is SGDLS and CDR2 YYNGEE. The CDR3 has 13 amino acids. The V gene lost 2 bases and the J gene lost 2 bases, with 6 bases spanning the gap. Written as DNA, the CDR3 is TGTGCCAGCAGCGTTGCGCCCACAGATACGCAGTATTTT. Protein product: CASSVAPTDTQYF.

The chain uses TRBV11-2 and TRBJ1-1; TRBD1 matches 9 bases. V lost 5 bases to trimming and J lost 6 bases; unmatched junction nucleotides: 4. CDR1 is SGHAT and CDR2 is FQNNGV in the germline V gene. This CDR3 has 13 amino acids. This CDR3 reads CASSPDRGAEAFF. The DNA for the CDR3 is TGTGCCAGCAGCCCGGACAGGGGCGCTGAAGCTTTCTTT.

This clone showed up just a few times. The genes are TRBV9 and TRBJ2-3; TRBD2 matches 9 bases. The CDR3 length is 15 residues. Per the germline V gene, CDR1 is SGDLS and CDR2 is YYNGEE. Germline trimming cut 0 bases from V and 6 bases from J; bases unmatched to any gene: 5. CDR3 DNA sequence: TGTGCCAGCAGCGTAGACCCTAGCGGGGTCGATACGCAGTATTTT. Translating gives CASSVDPSGVDTQYF.

The CDR3 reads CASSRGAQETQYF. The CDR3 bases are TGTGCCAGTAGTCGGGGGGCCCAAGAGACCCAGTACTTC. V usage is TRBV19 and J usage is TRBJ2-5; perhaps TRBD2 as D (7 bases). The germline gives CDR1 LNHDA, CDR2 SQIVND (reference sequence). V was shortened by 5 bases and J by 1 base, with 8 bases between the two germline ends. CDR3 length: 13 residues.

There are a few counts of this clone. The chain recombines TRBV9 with TRBJ2-7; TRBD2 is a possible D gene (5 bases). The V gene's germline CDR1 is SGDLS and CDR2 YYNGEE. This CDR3 comprises 14 residues. V was trimmed by 0 bases and J by 6 bases, leaving 13 bases between them. The CDR3 sequence is CASSVEWGGGEQYF. For the CDR3, the DNA is TGTGCCAGCAGCGTAGAATGGGGTGGAGGCGAGCAGTACTTC.

The genes are TRBV9 and TRBJ1-6; D may be TRBD1 (5 bases). Germline V lookup: CDR1 SGDLS, CDR2 YYNGEE. The CDR3 has 16 residues. Trimming took 0 bases from V and 13 from J, leaving 20 bases between them. The CDR3 DNA sequence: TGTGCCAGCAGCGTAGGAGGCAGGTTGTTCTCAGGGCCCCTCCACTTT. Protein sequence: CASSVGGRLFSGPLHF.

Written as DNA, the CDR3 is TGTGCCTGCCCCGGGACAGAAGAGACCCAGTACTTC. It encodes CACPGTEETQYF. The chain carries TRBV7-9 and TRBJ2-5; 7 bases map to TRBD1. V was clipped by 11 bases and J by 3 bases; unmatched bases: 6. The germline CDR1 and CDR2 sequences are SEHNR and FQNEAQ (reference sequence). This CDR3 spans 12 amino acids.

The chain carries TRBV13 and TRBJ1-1; D is perhaps TRBD1 (6 bases). CDR1 PRHDT and CDR2 FYEKMQ come from the germline V gene (reference sequence). The CDR3 is made up of 17 amino acids. Trimming left V 0 bases short and J 0 bases short, with 14 bases between. CDR3 nucleotides: TGTGCCAGCAGCTTAGGACAGGGCGTGTGGATGAACACTGAAGCTTTCTTT. Its translation is CASSLGQGVWMNTEAFF.

CDR3 loop: CASRAGGFSYEQYF. In nucleotides, the CDR3 is TGTGCCAGCAGAGCGGGGGGTTTCTCCTACGAGCAGTACTTC. V gene TRBV25-1 combines with J gene TRBJ2-7, with 9 bases identical to TRBD2. The V gene end was trimmed by 6 bases and the J gene end by 0 bases; junction bases not matched to a gene: 3. Germline V gene sequence: CDR1 MGHDK, CDR2 SYGVNS. The CDR3 runs to 14 residues.

This clone has more than one count but fewer than ten. This rearrangement joins TRBV29-1 to TRBJ1-5, with TRBD1 identical over 9 bases. Trimming took 4 bases from V and 4 from J; bases not matched to a gene: 8. Germline V gives CDR1 SQVTM, CDR2 ANQGSEA. The CDR3 loop spans 15 amino acids. The CDR3 is CSVAWGQGDNQPQHF. In DNA form, the CDR3 reads TGCAGCGTTGCATGGGGACAGGGTGATAATCAGCCCCAGCATTTT. Drawing the rest from reference TRBV29-1 and TRBJ1-5, the complete variable domain is SAVISQKPSRDICQRGTSLTIQCQVDSQVTMMFWYRQQPGQSLTLIATANQGSEATYESGFVIDKFPISRPNLTFSTLTVSNMSPEDSSIYLCSVAWGQGDNQPQHFGDGTRLSIL.

As for this clone: Other DNA sequences in the same sample also yield this CDR3. CDR3 protein: CASSLGSVNTEAFF. CDR3 DNA sequence: TGTGCCAGCAGCTTAGGGTCAGTGAACACTGAAGCTTTCTTT. The gene calls are TRBV7-9 and TRBJ1-1; the D is unclear. V shed 1 base and J shed 0 bases, with 6 bases lying between them. This CDR3 is 14 amino acids long. The germline V gene has CDR1 SEHNR and CDR2 FQNEAQ (reference sequence).

The table lists this clone with a few counts. The J gene is TRBJ2-1, the V gene TRBV6-1; no reliable D call. Germline loops: CDR1 MNHNS, CDR2 SASEGT. The CDR3 runs 17 residues. With 4 bases removed from V and 7 bases from J, the gap between germline ends came to 23 bases. The CDR3 nucleotides read TGTGCCAGCAGTGCCACACACCTCCGGCGGCAGAGTAATGAGCAGTTCTTC. Translated, it gives CASSATHLRRQSNEQFF.

V is TRBV19 and J is TRBJ2-3; tentative D call: TRBD1 (6 bases). The CDR3 consists of 15 residues. From germline, CDR1 is LNHDA and CDR2 SQIVND (reference sequence). V lost 6 bases and J 6 bases, leaving 19 bases between the germline ends. In DNA form, the CDR3 reads TGTGCCAGTAGCCCCGCAGGGGATGGGTCCGATACGCAGTATTTT. It is translated as CASSPAGDGSDTQYF. Using reference TRBV19 and TRBJ2-3 for the parts outside the CDR3, the full variable domain is DGGITQSPKYLFRKEGQNVTLSCEQNLNHDAMYWYRQDPGQGLRLIYYSQIVNDFQKGDIAEGYSVSREKKESFPLTVTSAQKNPTAFYLCASSPAGDGSDTQYFGPGTRLTVL.

The chain has TRBV28 and TRBJ2-4; 11 bases align to TRBD2. V lost 6 bases to trimming and J lost 5 bases; unmatched junction nucleotides: 9. Germline values: CDR1 MDHEN, CDR2 SYDVKM. CDR3 size: 16 residues. This chain's CDR3 is CASRGASGGLQNIQYF. DNA for the CDR3: TGTGCCAGCAGGGGGGCTAGCGGGGGGTTACAAAACATTCAGTACTTC.

The chain carries TRBV5-1 and TRBJ2-3, with 12 nucleotides matching TRBD2. Germline V gene lookup returns CDR1 SGHRS and CDR2 YFSETQ. CDR3 size: 17 residues. The V and J ends lost 0 bases and 7 bases, in that order; junction bases with no gene match: 9. CDR3: CASSLAGLAGGLNTQYF. The CDR3 DNA reads TGCGCCAGCAGCTTGGCCGGCCTAGCGGGGGGGCTGAATACGCAGTATTTT. The whole variable domain, remainder taken from reference TRBV5-1 and TRBJ2-3, is KAGVTQTPRYLIKTRGQQVTLSCSPISGHRSVSWYQQTPGQGLQFLFEYFSETQRNKGNFPGRFSGRQFSNSRSEMNVSTLELGDSALYLCASSLAGLAGGLNTQYFGPGTRLTVL.

This clone has just a few counts. The chain links TRBV9 to TRBJ2-7; possible D gene TRBD2, 7 bases. Deletions cut 3 bases from V and 6 bases from J, with 19 bases between. This CDR3 is 15 amino acids long. Germline values: CDR1 SGDLS, CDR2 YYNGEE. CDR3: CASSAGGPGASEQYF. In DNA form, the CDR3 reads TGTGCCAGCAGCGCGGGGGGACCGGGGGCTTCCGAGCAGTACTTC.

CDR3 protein: CASSRQLAGGSYEQYF. CDR3 nucleotides: TGCGCCAGCAGCCGTCAACTAGCGGGGGGCTCCTACGAGCAGTACTTC. The chain uses TRBV5-1 and TRBJ2-7, with 12 bases that match TRBD2. The CDR3 length is 16 residues. Per germline, CDR1 SGHRS and CDR2 YFSETQ. V dropped 4 bases and J dropped 0; count of bases not matched to a gene: 5.

The chain recombines TRBV18 with TRBJ1-2; unclear D gene. This CDR3 is 13 amino acids long. Germline V gene lookup returns CDR1 KGHSH and CDR2 LQKENI. V shed 3 bases and J shed 8 bases, with 13 bases lying between them. CDR3 in amino acids: CASSPEGQVGYTF. CDR3 nucleotides: TGTGCCAGCTCACCTGAGGGCCAGGTGGGCTACACCTTC.

This clone was found a few times. The V and J genes are TRBV7-2 and TRBJ1-2; weak D call: TRBD1 (5 bases). The CDR3 is 15 amino acids. Trimming stripped 7 bases from V and 8 bases from J, with 23 bases between. Germline V gene data show CDR1 as SGHTA and CDR2 as FQGNSA. The CDR3 sequence: CASTLGRPAQGGYTF. The CDR3 region has the DNA TGTGCCAGCACCTTGGGGCGGCCCGCACAAGGGGGCTACACCTTC.

Worth noting for this clone: An end of the junction does not agree with germline; a read error may underlie this. The chain combines TRBV5-6 with TRBJ2-1; 8 nucleotides match TRBD2. The CDR3 covers 12 residues. The V gene's germline CDR1 is SGHDT and CDR2 YYEEEE. The chain's CDR3 is CASSAPSGFRVF. The CDR3 DNA follows: TGTGCCAGCAGTGCGCCTAGCGGGTTTAGGGTCTTC.